This T cell receptor beta chain is from a study of T-cell memory formation after mild COVID-19 (dated by TCRdb to the early 2020s). Regarding the study in general: TCR sequence clusters from the two donors were found to be largely donor specific. In a couple of donors, T-cell clones that expanded and contracted after mild COVID-19 were followed by sequencing TCRalpha and TCRbeta repertoires longitudinally. Two young, previously healthy adult volunteers, one female and one male, were included in the cohort.

Here is what the overall study found, with its caveats: Clones contracting from day 15 to 85 had balanced CD4/CD8 phenotypes, while a second wave expanding from day 15 to 37 was biased towards CD4+. Some responding clones were detected in pre-infection memory, suggesting pre-existing cross-reactive memory T cells joined the SARS-CoV-2 response. The study covered only a couple of mild cases, and larger cohorts including severe cases with pre-infection samples were considered necessary. SARS-CoV-2 specificity was not confirmed for the second-wave clones peaking on day 37. Contracting CD4+ clones appeared mostly in the CM and EM memory subsets, whereas CD8+ clones were enriched in EMRA.

PBMCs were isolated by Ficoll-Paque density gradient centrifugation. The sample was run on an Illumina NovaSeq 6000. TCRalpha and TCRbeta cDNA libraries were constructed by 5'RACE with constant-segment primers, with sample barcodes and unique molecular identifiers being introduced. Trizol reagent was used to extract RNA from every sample. Libraries were amplified in two PCR steps, with a second sample barcode and Illumina TruSeq adapters added in the second step. Sequencing of the libraries was done on an Illumina NovaSeq, producing 2 x 150 bp paired-end reads. The original methods were these. The reads were demultiplexed and collapsed into UMI-guided consensus sequences using migec v1.2.7. Using mixcr v2.1.11, UMI consensuses were aligned to TRA and TRB V and J templates and then assembled into clonotypes. Expanded or contracted clonotypes were those called significant by both edgeR and NoisET, with noise models trained on biological replicates. For edgeR calls, a false discovery rate-adjusted p below 0.01 and a log2 fold-change threshold of 1 were applied. As an exploratory analysis of dynamics, max-normalized trajectories of the 1000 most abundant clonotypes were examined by PCA with hierarchical clustering. Each responding clone was given a CD4 or CD8 phenotype based on the CD4+ and CD8+ repertoires, which had been sequenced separately. TCRdb's own reprocessing of the public reads used fastp at Q25 and MiXCR and kept productive beta chains. Every entry covers one CDR3 protein and lists the most common genes and DNA from its rows. Here the V and J calls rest on TCRdb's processing, not on the authors' analysis. The sample yields some 210,000 distinct CDR3 sequences; around 30% were counted once. Approximately 10% of the sample rests with the top ten.

Points on this clonotype: Its specific antigen is unknown. The record has no base qualities; no much larger clone is one base away.

The sequenced sample was PBMCs or a T cell subset sorted from them (not recorded which). The origin of this receptor is an adult woman who had mild COVID-19 (a few samples of this study predate the infection). The sample titles of this study are shuffled in the database, so cell type and time point are left out; the donor was told from shared clones.

The DNA sequence follows: TGTGCCAGCAGCGGGACTAGCGGGGTAGAGACCCAGTACTTC. Its coded protein is CASSGTSGVETQYF. The chain is made from TRBV7-9 and TRBJ2-5, with TRBD2 matching 13 junction bases. The CDR3 covers 14 residues, taking in both the cysteine and the phenylalanine. The sequence is cut down to CDR3 DNA, 42 bases in frame from base 1. From the germline V gene (reference sequence), CDR1 is SEHNR and CDR2 is FQNEAQ. Clipping removes 5 bases from V and 4 bases from J, with 1 as the unmatched junction base count.